A single sample gave rise to the 6 T cell receptor beta chains below, sequenced in a study of blood T cell repertoires in COVID-19. Some clones are missing from TCRdb's copy, which holds only in-frame ones; the method was immunoSEQ multiplex PCR. The sample gives fewer than 60,000 clones, approximately 88% of which show up once; around 9.6% is in the top ten. Sequences were obtained from peripheral blood. Every receptor here comes from a man aged 30 to 45 with COVID-19, enrolled during active disease.

A single count supports this clone. The V gene is TRBV19, the J gene TRBJ1-4; D uncertain. This CDR3 has 13 amino acids. Germline V gene data show CDR1 as LNHDA and CDR2 as SQIVND (reference sequence). The germline V and J ends were trimmed by 7 bases and 6 bases, with 12 bases remaining between them. This CDR3 reads CASTSDWHEKLFF. The CDR3, as DNA: TGTGCCAGTACCTCGGACTGGCATGAAAAACTGTTTTTT.

The CDR3 DNA reads TGTGCCATACGGACTGGTCGGTACGAGCAGTACTTC. The encoded protein is CAIRTGRYEQYF. The chain has TRBV28 and TRBJ2-7, with D possibly being TRBD2 (5 bases). The CDR3 totals 12 residues. Germline values: CDR1 MDHEN, CDR2 SYDVKM. Trimming took 10 bases from V and 4 from J, leaving 14 bases between them.

In this sample, this clone turned up once. The chain has TRBV11-2 and TRBJ1-2, with D unclear. Germline lookup yields CDR1 SGHAT and CDR2 FQNNGV. V gave up 4 bases and J gave up 4 bases, with 16 bases separating them. The CDR3 spans 15 residues. The CDR3 nucleotides read TGTGCCAGCAGCTCAGAGAGAGTCCTACTCTATGGCTACACCTTC. It is translated as CASSSERVLLYGYTF.

The J gene is TRBJ2-7, the V gene TRBV7-9; a possible D gene is TRBD1 (6 bases). Germline-derived CDR1 and CDR2 are SEHNR and FQNEAQ (reference sequence). Trimming took off 0 bases at V and 4 bases at J, with 22 bases between the two ends. There are 18 residues in the CDR3. CDR3 DNA: TGTGCCAGCAGCTTAGCGCATGGGGGCCGGGGCAGGGGTTACGAGCAGTACTTC. It encodes CASSLAHGGRGRGYEQYF.

This chain uses TRBV11-2 with TRBJ2-3; 8 bases agree with TRBD2. The ends lost 4 bases at V and 0 bases at J; junction bases unmatched: 6. CDR3 size: 16 residues. Germline CDR1 SGHAT, CDR2 FQNNGV. This chain's CDR3 is CASSSPTSASTDTQYF. In nucleotides, the CDR3 is TGTGCCAGCAGCTCCCCGACTAGCGCAAGCACAGATACGCAGTATTTT.

The sample holds one count of this clone. V usage is TRBV5-1 and J usage is TRBJ1-6; 10 bases match TRBD1. Germline V lookup: CDR1 SGHRS, CDR2 YFSETQ. V was clipped by 0 bases and J by 6 bases; unmatched bases: 3. The CDR3 has 16 residues. This chain's CDR3 is CASSLGQGAGNSPLHF. The CDR3, as DNA: TGCGCCAGCAGCTTGGGACAGGGGGCGGGTAATTCACCCCTCCACTTT.